This T cell receptor (beta chain) was recorded in a study of beta chain features in type 1 diabetes (dated by TCRdb to 2017 to 2018). With regard to the full study: No differences in mean age, gender distribution, total cell number or subset yield were found between patients and healthy donors. Across all samples, about 110 million sorted cells were examined, and cell number per subset correlated strongly with RNA yield. The study compared TCRB repertoires of sorted circulating CD4+ T cell subsets between recently diagnosed type 1 diabetes patients and matched healthy donors. Regulatory and stem cell-like memory subsets were isolated from only 8 patients and roughly eight healthy donors, whereas naive and central memory subsets came from all 30 or so donors. General study outcomes and caveats: PCR might favor shorter templates, but patient and control samples were amplified and corrected together, so any skew would affect both groups equally. HLA sub-analyses involved small numbers of individuals, so any influence of HLA type on TCRB rearrangement remained unresolved. At VDJ recombination sites, patients with type 1 diabetes made fewer insertions and deleted more nucleotides, a pattern implying thymic rearrangement abnormalities. Naive, central memory and regulatory TCRB repertoires appeared to be more alike among patients than among healthy donors. Because cDNA was sequenced instead of genomic DNA, highly expressing activated cells could be over-represented, though the groups showed no difference in activation or CD3 levels. A moderate but significant shortening of TCRB CDR3 length was observed in type 1 diabetes patients in all four CD4+ subsets.

Each donor gave one peripheral blood draw, averaging roughly 120 mL, which was collected into heparinised tubes. Using a panel that included CD45RO, CCR7, CD25, CD127, CD95 and CD27, naive, central memory, regulatory and stem cell-like memory CD4+ T cells were sorted on a BD FACSAria II. Purity was above 95% for every sorted population. PBMCs were separated immediately by Lymphoprep density gradient centrifugation and were stained directly, without being cultured. To minimize batch effects, samples were stained and sorted in pairs, one healthy donor with one patient per experiment. V trim: 3 bases; J trim: 4 bases; unmatched bases: 8. The CDR3 covers 16 residues, taking in both the cysteine and the phenylalanine. Here the CDR3 DNA is all that survives: 48 bases in frame from base 1. Based on the germline V gene, the CDR1 and CDR2 sequences are SGHAT and FQNNGV. The entire isolated RNA was reverse transcribed using the High Capacity cDNA Reverse Transcription Kit, and thus expressed TCRB transcripts were sequenced. Deep immunoSEQ sequencing was applied to naive, central memory and regulatory T cell samples, giving an average of approximately 3.8 million total reads per sample. After sorted cells were lysed in RLT buffer, RNA was extracted with DNase-treated RNeasy Micro or Mini kits, with the choice depending on cell number. To prevent cross-contamination, each cell subset was processed individually, whereas patient and healthy donor samples were processed jointly. The immunoSEQ multiplex PCR was used to amplify TCRB sequences from cDNA, generating 87-bp fragments that spanned the CDR3 region. The amplicons were sequenced using the Illumina HiSeq platform. In the source study's methods: Synthetic template baselines were used to correct PCR bias computationally, reads within Hamming distance 2 were collapsed, and singletons that could not be merged were discarded. Reads were aligned to IMGT to assign V, D and J genes, CDR3 length, and insertions or deletions at six rearrangement sites. Clonotype counts were normalized to sorted cell number within each subset before computing true diversity and Gini coefficients with the tcR R package. The overlap coefficient, calculated on TCRB nucleotide sequences, was used to measure repertoire sharing. TCRdb took this table from immuneACCESS and kept in-frame rearrangements with V and J called. Such tables lack part of the clones; where checked against another copy, unresolved V genes explain under half of the gap, and the rest is unexplained. That table supplies the V and J calls and clone size; D and trimming were determined from the DNA. The sample includes over 150,000 clones, with 6.5% to 8.5% observed a single time. 0.54% of the sample comes from the top ten.

This clone turned up a few times. The antigen it recognizes is unknown. Base quality data are lacking; no much larger clone is found one base away. Recombination connected TRBV11-2 to TRBJ2-3; 9 junctional bases match TRBD2. The receptor was derived from a woman aged 18-30 years with type 1 diabetes. The sequencing sample was made of central memory CD4+ T cells from blood. The sequenced DNA: TGTGCCAGCAGCTTCCGGCTAGCGGGGCGCTCAGATACGCAGTATTTT. The resulting protein is CASSFRLAGRSDTQYF.